This T cell receptor beta chain was recorded in a study of identical twins. The study's findings and limits: Abundant beta clonotypes from cord blood bore fewer insertions; memory repertoires lacked this pattern.

The CDR3 loop spans 16 amino acids. The ends were cut back, 2 bases at V and 2 bases at J, with 14 bases in the middle. In the case of this clonotype: Its cognate antigen is unknown.

Unique molecular identifiers were in the cDNA, with template-switch universal primer binding. TCRdb reprocessed the 5' RACE reads via MiXCR and lists one record per CDR3 protein. In the table there are some 250,000 distinct CDR3 sequences, roughly 13% of which are singletons. This sample was shared with a second study, whose subject was yellow fever vaccine responses in identical twins.

The TCR comes from a woman between 18 and 29 years old in good health. Source material: memory (CD45RO+) T cells sorted from blood. This chain connects TRBV12-3 or TRBV12-4 to TRBJ2-3, with a tentative D call TRBD1 (5 bases). CDR3 loop: CASSLIRTGSTDTQYF. CDR3 DNA: TGTGCCAGCAGTTTAATACGAACAGGTTCCACAGATACGCAGTATTTT.